This TCR beta chain was obtained from a study of OX40 agonist ivuxolimab in advanced cancers. The wider study: The dose-escalation cohort was roughly 83% male, with a mean age of around 60 years, ranging roughly 23 to 90.

TCRdb keeps only in-frame clones here, not all; method: immunoSEQ multiplex PCR. The data show tens of thousands of clones, with 80% to 90% seen just once and around 1.8% held by the top ten. V lost 5 bases, J lost 4 bases, and 19 bases lay in between. The CDR3 extends over 16 amino acids. Germline V lookup: CDR1 SGHNT, CDR2 YENEEA. The sample in question was CD4+ or CD8+ T cells sorted from blood, obtained in a trial of the OX40 agonist ivuxolimab. This receptor was identified in an adult with an advanced solid tumor such as melanoma, head and neck, liver or kidney cancer. The rearrangement uses TRBV11-3 and TRBJ2-3; D possibly corresponds to TRBD2 (6 bases). CDR3 sequence reads: CASSQSGTGGADTQYF. The CDR3 DNA is TGTGCCAGCAGCCAGTCCGGGACCGGGGGAGCAGATACGCAGTATTTT.